What follows are 28 T cell receptor beta chains derived from one specimen sequenced in a study of technical replicates of blood from a handful of donors. Assay used: immunoSEQ multiplex PCR; TCRdb lists only in-frame clones, some missing. The sample holds about 73,000 clones; 90% to 95% are singletons and the top ten take roughly 4.5%. The sequenced material came from PBMCs. The receptors were gathered from a human donor in good health. Some clones in this sample may be carry-over from other donors' samples.

The V gene is TRBV5-6, the J gene TRBJ1-1; no reliable D call. CDR1 and CDR2 from the germline V gene are SGHDT and YYEEEE. This CDR3 spans 11 amino acids. Trimming cost V 7 bases and J 1 base, with 5 bases left between them. The chain's CDR3 is CASARNTEAFF. The CDR3 DNA follows: TGTGCCAGCGCCAGGAACACTGAAGCTTTCTTT.

V and J are TRBV7-8 and TRBJ1-2; 10 bases fit TRBD1. The CDR3 is made up of 14 amino acids. CDR1 and CDR2 from the germline V gene are SGHVS and FQNEAQ. J lost 6 bases, V lost 4 bases, and 5 bases had no gene match. The DNA for the CDR3 is TGTGCCAGCAGCTGGGGACAGGGGCCCCATGGCTACACCTTC. It is translated as CASSWGQGPHGYTF.

The genes are TRBV5-1 and TRBJ1-2; 7 bases fit TRBD1. V lost 4 bases to trimming and J lost 0 bases; unmatched junction nucleotides: 6. This CDR3 has 15 residues. Germline loops: CDR1 SGHRS, CDR2 YFSETQ. DNA of the CDR3: TGCGCCAGCAGCCCAGGGGGTCAGTCTAACTATGGCTACACCTTC. Amino acids: CASSPGGQSNYGYTF.

V gene TRBV7-8 combines with J gene TRBJ2-1; 9 nucleotides align to TRBD2. Germline CDR1 reads SGHVS; CDR2 reads FQNEAQ. The CDR3 extends over 19 amino acids. V dropped 5 bases and J dropped 6; count of bases not matched to a gene: 20. The CDR3 DNA follows: TGTGCCAGCAGCCTAGGGGGCGGAGGGAGCGGGAGGAGAAGCAATGAGCAGTTCTTC. Amino acid sequence: CASSLGGGGSGRRSNEQFF.

This rearrangement joins TRBV7-2 to TRBJ2-1; 12 bases are shared with TRBD2. Germline CDR1 and CDR2: SGHTA and FQGNSA. J gave up 3 bases and V 3 bases, and 0 bases lay outside the gene matches. This CDR3 comprises 15 residues. CDR3 in amino acids: CASSLTSGGYNEQFF. Here the CDR3 DNA reads TGTGCCAGCAGCTTGACTAGCGGGGGCTACAATGAGCAGTTCTTC. Full variable domain (rest looked up from reference TRBV7-2 and TRBJ2-1): GAGVSQSPSNKVTEKGKDVELRCDPISGHTALYWYRQSLGQGLEFLIYFQGNSAPDKSGLPSDRFSAERTGGSVSTLTIQRTQQEDSAVYLCASSLTSGGYNEQFFGPGTRLTVL.

This clone has a single count. The rearrangement links TRBV7-2 to TRBJ2-3; a weak D match, TRBD2 (5 bases). V lost 7 bases and J lost 2, with 7 bases in between. The germline CDR1 and CDR2 sequences are SGHTA and FQGNSA. There are 12 residues in the CDR3. CDR3 residues: CASNDYTDTQYF. In nucleotides, the CDR3 is TGTGCCAGCAACGACTACACAGATACGCAGTATTTT.

The rearrangement links TRBV10-3 to TRBJ2-7; TRBD2 aligns across 15 bases. Per the germline V gene, CDR1 is ENHRY and CDR2 is SYGVKD. V lost 5 bases, J lost 4 bases, and 6 bases stayed unmatched. The CDR3 is 16 residues long. The CDR3 is CAISQGLAGGGYEQYF. CDR3 DNA sequence: TGTGCCATCAGTCAGGGACTAGCGGGAGGCGGGTACGAGCAGTACTTC.

V and J are TRBV9 and TRBJ1-5; 7 nucleotides align to TRBD1. With V trimmed by 0 bases and J by 5 bases, 5 bases remained unmatched. CDR3 length equals 15 residues. Germline CDR1 and CDR2: SGDLS and YYNGEE. The CDR3, as DNA: TGTGCCAGCAGCGTAGGACAGGGTACCGATCAGCCCCAGCATTTT. It encodes CASSVGQGTDQPQHF.

This clone has just one count. This rearrangement joins TRBV4-1 to TRBJ2-5, with 10 bases aligning to TRBD1. Germline V gene lookup returns CDR1 MGHRA and CDR2 YSYEKL. With V trimmed by 1 base and J by 5 bases, 7 bases remained unmatched. The length of the CDR3 is 16 residues. The CDR3 region is CASSQGPGQGRETQYF. In nucleotides, the CDR3 is TGCGCCAGCAGCCAAGGACCGGGACAGGGGCGGGAGACCCAGTACTTC.

This clone was counted a single time. As DNA, the CDR3 is TGTGCCAGCAGCCCGACGGGAGAGACCCAGTACTTC. Residues: CASSPTGETQYF. J is TRBJ2-5 and V is TRBV7-2, with D hard to call. V lost 5 bases to trimming and J lost 4 bases, with 8 bases between them. The CDR3 contains 12 residues. Germline V CDR1 and CDR2: SGHTA, FQGNSA.

This chain uses TRBV7-2 with TRBJ2-7; 8 nucleotides agree with TRBD1. In germline, CDR1 is SGHTA, CDR2 FQGNSA. V shed 4 bases, J shed 2 bases, and the junction held 4 bases outside the gene matches. The CDR3 covers 14 residues. The CDR3 DNA reads TGTGCCAGCAGCTCCGCGGACAGGGCCTACGAGCAGTACTTC. Translated, it gives CASSSADRAYEQYF.

The chain carries TRBV7-3 and TRBJ2-3; 11 bases agree with TRBD1. Germline CDR1 and CDR2: SGHTA and FQGTGA. V shed 5 bases and J 5 bases; nucleotides not matched to a gene: 3. The CDR3 is 14 residues long. DNA of the CDR3: TGTGCCAGCAGCCGGACAGGGGGCCTAGATACGCAGTATTTT. This sequence encodes CASSRTGGLDTQYF.

The gene calls are TRBV6-6 and TRBJ2-5; D perhaps matches TRBD2 (5 bases). V lost 2 bases, J lost 4 bases, and 11 bases lay in between. The CDR3 totals 14 residues. Germline V gene lookup returns CDR1 MNHNY and CDR2 SVGAGI (reference sequence). This CDR3 reads CASSYISGGETQYF. CDR3 DNA: TGTGCCAGCAGTTACATAAGCGGCGGAGAGACCCAGTACTTC.

This clone was recorded once. The chain links TRBV12-5 to TRBJ1-3; TRBD1 matches 8 bases. The CDR3 has 14 residues. Germline loops: CDR1 LGHNT, CDR2 FRNRAP. The V segment lost 10 bases and the J segment 4 bases; nucleotides outside the gene matches: 9. DNA of the CDR3: TGTGCTATGGTACTCCGGGACAGGGGAAACACCATATATTTT. Translating it yields CAMVLRDRGNTIYF.

This chain uses TRBV6-6 with TRBJ2-5, with D possibly TRBD2 on 5 matching bases. CDR1 is MNHNY and CDR2 is SVGAGI in the germline V gene (reference sequence). V was cut by 6 bases and J by 5 bases, with 13 bases left in between. This CDR3 contains 13 residues. DNA of the CDR3: TGTGCCAGCAGACCACTAGTGGGGGAGACCCAGTACTTC. Translated: CASRPLVGETQYF.

This chain joins TRBV7-2 and TRBJ2-7; a weak D match, TRBD1 (6 bases). V was cut by 2 bases and J by 4 bases, with 9 bases left in between. Germline values: CDR1 SGHTA, CDR2 FQGNSA. The CDR3 contains 13 residues. The chain's CDR3 is CASSLQGRYEQYF. The CDR3, as DNA: TGTGCCAGCAGCTTACAGGGGCGGTACGAGCAGTACTTC.

The V and J genes are TRBV11-3 and TRBJ1-5; no firm D call. The germline V gene has CDR1 SGHNT and CDR2 YENEEA. This CDR3 comprises 12 residues. V was cut by 7 bases and J by 9 bases, with 13 bases left in between. CDR3 protein: CASNHTRGPQHF. The CDR3 DNA follows: TGTGCCAGCAATCATACCCGCGGGCCCCAGCATTTT.

The chain carries TRBV5-1 and TRBJ2-3; D remains ambiguous. This CDR3 spans 15 amino acids. Trimming cost V 4 bases and J 1 base, with 13 bases left between them. Germline V CDR1 and CDR2: SGHRS, YFSETQ. CDR3 protein: CASSPRVDGTDTQYF. The CDR3 DNA reads TGCGCCAGCAGCCCCCGGGTTGATGGCACAGATACGCAGTATTTT.

This chain uses TRBV11-1 with TRBJ1-2; maybe TRBD1 (6 bases). The CDR3 contains 16 residues. The V gene's germline CDR1 is SGHAT and CDR2 FQDESV (reference sequence). Trimming removed 4 bases at V and 4 bases at J, with 19 bases between. The CDR3 spells CASSSEDSIAGYGYTF. The CDR3 nucleotides read TGTGCCAGCAGCTCGGAGGACAGCATCGCCGGCTATGGCTACACCTTC.

The chain joins TRBV4-3 to TRBJ2-1, with 9 bases lining up with TRBD1. The germline V gene encodes CDR1 LGHNA and CDR2 YSLEER. V trimming: 0 bases; J trimming: 7 bases; junction bases outside the gene matches: 13. CDR3 length equals 18 residues. The CDR3 here is CASSQELIWGQGGNEQFF. The CDR3 nucleotides are TGCGCCAGCAGCCAAGAGTTAATTTGGGGACAGGGAGGGAATGAGCAGTTCTTC.

The V call is TRBV6-1, the J call TRBJ1-4; perhaps TRBD1 as D (5 bases). V lost 7 bases and J lost 8, with 17 bases in between. This CDR3 contains 14 residues. CDR1 and CDR2 (germline): MNHNS, SASEGT. CDR3 nucleotides: TGTGCCAGCATCCCGGGGGGGGAGGGGGAAAAACTGTTTTTT. Translation: CASIPGGEGEKLFF.

The CDR3 protein is CAISATGGEGYTF. CDR3 DNA sequence: TGTGCCATCAGCGCGACAGGGGGCGAAGGCTACACCTTC. The chain employs TRBV10-3 and TRBJ1-2, with 10 bases fitting TRBD1. CDR1 is ENHRY and CDR2 is SYGVKD in the germline V gene. Unmatched junction bases numbered 6, after V lost 6 bases and J lost 8 bases. The CDR3 length is 13 residues.

This chain links TRBV5-1 with TRBJ2-4, with D perhaps matching TRBD1 (6 bases). Per the germline V gene, CDR1 is SGHRS and CDR2 is YFSETQ. With 4 bases removed from V and 6 bases from J, the gap between germline ends came to 8 bases. The CDR3 sequence is 12 residues long. CDR3 coding DNA: TGCGCCAGCAGCGCGGACAGAAACATTCAGTACTTC. It encodes CASSADRNIQYF. Combining the CDR3 with reference TRBV5-1 and TRBJ2-4 gives the whole variable domain KAGVTQTPRYLIKTRGQQVTLSCSPISGHRSVSWYQQTPGQGLQFLFEYFSETQRNKGNFPGRFSGRQFSNSRSEMNVSTLELGDSALYLCASSADRNIQYFGAGTRLSVL.

The chain uses TRBV7-6 and TRBJ2-5, with 9 nucleotides matching TRBD1. Per the germline V gene, CDR1 is SGHVS and CDR2 is FNYEAQ. This CDR3 has 13 residues. V lost 8 bases, J lost 5 bases, and 6 bases stayed unmatched. Here the CDR3 reads CASGRTGVETQYF. Written as DNA, the CDR3 is TGTGCCAGCGGAAGGACAGGGGTTGAGACCCAGTACTTC. Full variable domain (remainder filled in from reference TRBV7-6 and TRBJ2-5): GAGVSQSPRYKVTKRGQDVALRCDPISGHVSLYWYRQALGQGPEFLTYFNYEAQQDKSGLPNDRFSAERPEGSISTLTIQRTEQRDSAMYRCASGRTGVETQYFGPGTRLLVL.

CDR3 coding DNA: TGCGCCAGCAGCTTGGGCACCTACACAGATACGCAGTATTTT. Its protein is CASSLGTYTDTQYF. J is TRBJ2-3 and V is TRBV5-1; D uncertain. Between the trimmed V and J ends, which lost 0 bases and 2 bases, there was a span of 7 bases. CDR1 SGHRS and CDR2 YFSETQ come from the germline V gene. This CDR3 spans 14 amino acids.

The chain combines TRBV2 with TRBJ2-7, with 9 positions matching TRBD1. The CDR3 has 14 amino acids. From germline, CDR1 is SNHLY and CDR2 FYNNEI. Trimming cost V 6 bases and J 3 bases; bases outside gene matches: 6. In nucleotides, the CDR3 is TGTGCCAGCAGGCGCGGGGACAGGGTCTACGAGCAGTACTTC. The encoded protein is CASRRGDRVYEQYF.

The chain combines TRBV5-1 with TRBJ2-7, with 7 bases that match TRBD2. Germline lookup yields CDR1 SGHRS and CDR2 YFSETQ. CDR3 length equals 13 residues. V trimming: 4 bases; J trimming: 1 base; junction bases outside the gene matches: 2. DNA for the CDR3: TGCGCCAGCAGCCGGACTAGTTCCTACGAGCAGTACTTC. Its translation: CASSRTSSYEQYF.

The V and J genes are TRBV15 and TRBJ2-3; possibly TRBD1 for D (6 bases). The germline V gene encodes CDR1 LNHNV and CDR2 YYDKDF (reference sequence). The length of the CDR3 is 14 residues. Trimming cost V 6 bases and J 14 bases, with 24 bases left between them. The CDR3: CATSPGMTQGKPYF. In DNA, the CDR3 is TGTGCCACCAGTCCCGGCATGACACAGGGTAAGCCGTATTTT. The full variable domain, rest sourced from reference TRBV15 and TRBJ2-3, is DAMVIQNPRYQVTQFGKPVTLSCSQTLNHNVMYWYQQKSSQAPKLLFHYYDKDFNNEADTPDNFQSRRPNTSFCFLDIRSPGLGDTAMYLCATSPGMTQGKPYFGPGTRLTVL.